A selection of T cell receptor beta chains follows, all from one sample in a study of OX40 agonist ivuxolimab in advanced cancers. Assay: immunoSEQ multiplex PCR; the TCRdb copy retains only in-frame clones and omits some. The sample lists tens of thousands of clones, 75% to 90% occurring once. The material sequenced was CD4+ or CD8+ T cells sorted from blood, taken in a trial of the OX40 agonist ivuxolimab. The source is an adult with an advanced solid tumor such as melanoma, head and neck, liver or kidney cancer. Each CDR3 is given with its conserved first and last residue. Each record gives: CDR3 protein, J gene, V gene, D gene. D genes are given only for firm matches.

CDR3aa: CSVVRTGLNTEAFF
j_gene: TRBJ1-1
v_gene: TRBV29-1
d_gene: TRBD1

CDR3aa: CASSTPGLAYEQYF
j_gene: TRBJ2-7
v_gene: TRBV19
d_gene: TRBD2

CDR3aa: CASSSHSWGYGANVLTF
j_gene: TRBJ2-6
v_gene: TRBV7-9
d_gene: NA

CDR3aa: CASSTGTGRYQPQHF
j_gene: TRBJ1-5
v_gene: TRBV7-8
d_gene: TRBD1

CDR3aa: CAWTTGATEAFF
j_gene: TRBJ1-1
v_gene: TRBV30
d_gene: TRBD1

CDR3aa: CASKSTANTGELFF
j_gene: TRBJ2-2
v_gene: TRBV5-1
d_gene: NA

CDR3aa: CASRPWGGPNYGYTF
j_gene: TRBJ1-2
v_gene: TRBV7-9
d_gene: NA

CDR3aa: CASSQDGSRGTEAFF
j_gene: TRBJ1-1
v_gene: TRBV14
d_gene: TRBD1

CDR3aa: CASSPGGDTPQFF
j_gene: TRBJ2-1
v_gene: TRBV7-3
d_gene: NA

CDR3aa: CASRPQGENGELFF
j_gene: TRBJ2-2
v_gene: TRBV5-1
d_gene: TRBD1

CDR3aa: CASSLVSNQPQHF
j_gene: TRBJ1-5
v_gene: TRBV28
d_gene: NA

CDR3aa: CASSQGSTNNF
j_gene: TRBJ1-1
v_gene: TRBV4-1
d_gene: NA

CDR3aa: CASSLAGRTGELFF
j_gene: TRBJ2-2
v_gene: TRBV5-8
d_gene: TRBD2

CDR3aa: CASSIGMINTGELFF
j_gene: TRBJ2-2
v_gene: TRBV6-1
d_gene: NA

CDR3aa: CASSIGTGVSNEKLFF
j_gene: TRBJ1-4
v_gene: TRBV19
d_gene: NA

CDR3aa: CASSQQQTNLEQFF
j_gene: TRBJ2-1
v_gene: TRBV16
d_gene: NA

CDR3aa: CAWSPSDTLNIQYF
j_gene: TRBJ2-4
v_gene: TRBV30
d_gene: NA

CDR3aa: CASSPPLVYEQYF
j_gene: TRBJ2-7
v_gene: TRBV18
d_gene: NA

CDR3aa: CASSDGSTDTQYF
j_gene: TRBJ2-3
v_gene: TRBV6-4
d_gene: NA

CDR3aa: CASSTRQEGAEQFF
j_gene: TRBJ2-1
v_gene: TRBV23-1
d_gene: NA

CDR3aa: CASSQWRATTGELFF
j_gene: TRBJ2-2
v_gene: TRBV23-1
d_gene: NA

CDR3aa: CASGTDVETQYF
j_gene: TRBJ2-5
v_gene: TRBV18
d_gene: NA